The entry that follows covers one T cell receptor beta chain sequence. Authors' methods: Amplifying reference gene primers gave estimates of nucleated cell counts. Libraries were prepared by immunoSEQ multiplex PCR; TCRdb keeps only in-frame clonotypes and omits some of them. Clonal size and the V and J genes are those of that table, whereas D and trimming came from the DNA. The sample yields about 200,000 clones, 80% to 90% seen once. This sample is drawn from a study of blood T cell repertoires in COVID-19. The CDR3 length is 15 residues. With V trimmed by 8 bases and J by 4 bases, 9 bases remained unmatched. Germline V lookup: CDR1 SNHLY, CDR2 FYNNEI.

This sequence was found in a human donor with active or convalescent COVID-19. The donor label of this sample is uncertain. The sequenced sample was peripheral blood. This chain joins TRBV2 and TRBJ2-2, with 8 bases identical to TRBD2. CDR3 amino acids: CASSTGTRSTGELFF. CDR3 nucleotides: TGTGCCAGCTCAACCGGGACTAGGTCCACCGGGGAGCTGTTTTTT.